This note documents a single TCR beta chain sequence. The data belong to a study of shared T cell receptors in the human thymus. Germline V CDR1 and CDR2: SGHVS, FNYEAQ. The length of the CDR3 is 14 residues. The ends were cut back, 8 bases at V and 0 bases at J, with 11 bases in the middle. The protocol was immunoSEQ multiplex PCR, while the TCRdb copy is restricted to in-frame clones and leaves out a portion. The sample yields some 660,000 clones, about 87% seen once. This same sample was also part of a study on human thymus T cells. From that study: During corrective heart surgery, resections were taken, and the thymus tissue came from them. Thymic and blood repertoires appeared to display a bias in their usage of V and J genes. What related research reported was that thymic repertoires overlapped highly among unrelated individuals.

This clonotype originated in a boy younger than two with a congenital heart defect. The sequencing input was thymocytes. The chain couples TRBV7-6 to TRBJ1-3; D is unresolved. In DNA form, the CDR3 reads TGTGCCAGCTCCCCAGACATCTCTGGAAACACCATATATTTT. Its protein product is CASSPDISGNTIYF.